One T cell receptor (beta chain) is described in this entry. The data were obtained in a study of blood T cell repertoires in COVID-19. Study context: Spain, Italy and the United States supplied samples that represented acute and convalescent COVID-19. Sample material is recorded as cDNA or gDNA derived from T cells, B-cell-depleted T cells, or PBMCs.

Trimming cost V 4 bases and J 7 bases; bases outside gene matches: 5. Germline values: CDR1 SGHRS, CDR2 YFSETQ. CDR3 size: 13 residues. In the original workflow: Quantification of nucleated cells was approximated via reference gene primer amplification. Profiling relied on immunoSEQ multiplex PCR, and the TCRdb table lists in-frame clones only, not all of them. V, J and clone size are those of that table, while D and trimming were read from the DNA. The sample carries fewer than 150,000 clones, approximately 80% recorded once. Sequenced input: peripheral blood. This rearrangement joins TRBV5-1 to TRBJ2-7; 10 bases fit TRBD1. The source of this sequence is a man in his 70s with acute or convalescent COVID-19. CDR3: CASSTPGQGEQYF. The DNA for the CDR3 is TGCGCCAGCAGCACTCCGGGACAGGGGGAGCAGTACTTC.